The clone carrying this TCR beta chain was picked up many times. Its antigen is as yet unknown. Every patient was untreated before thyroid surgery. This record comes from a study of metastatic and nonmetastatic thyroid tumors. As for the study in general: Malignant thyroid and benign thyroid patients provided blood and tumor or nodule tissue whose repertoires were compared. Findings and caveats of the study: In blood and tumor, TCR beta diversity was reportedly significantly higher in malignant thyroid tumors than in benign nodules.

Authors' methods: Differences in CDR3 between clinicopathological groups were drawn on to build a classifier intended to discriminate distant-metastatic papillary thyroid cancer patients. TCRdb used MiXCR to call clones anew from the PCR reads. These V and J calls originate from TCRdb's pipeline instead of the authors' own analysis. The sample lists 89,000 or so clones; over 8.5% were seen once. This CDR3 is built from 17 residues. Germline V gene lookup returns CDR1 MNHEY and CDR2 SVGAGI. J lost 4 bases, V lost 4 bases, and 8 bases had no gene match. The V gene is TRBV6-5, the J gene TRBJ2-2; 11 positions match TRBD2. The sequence was collected from a female donor with papillary thyroid cancer or a benign thyroid nodule (not recorded which). Some clones in this sample may be carry-over from other donors' samples. Sequenced sample: blood. Here the CDR3 DNA reads TGTGCCAGCAGTTCCCTGACTAGCGGGGCGGGCACCGGGGAGCTGTTTTTT. Protein sequence: CASSSLTSGAGTGELFF.